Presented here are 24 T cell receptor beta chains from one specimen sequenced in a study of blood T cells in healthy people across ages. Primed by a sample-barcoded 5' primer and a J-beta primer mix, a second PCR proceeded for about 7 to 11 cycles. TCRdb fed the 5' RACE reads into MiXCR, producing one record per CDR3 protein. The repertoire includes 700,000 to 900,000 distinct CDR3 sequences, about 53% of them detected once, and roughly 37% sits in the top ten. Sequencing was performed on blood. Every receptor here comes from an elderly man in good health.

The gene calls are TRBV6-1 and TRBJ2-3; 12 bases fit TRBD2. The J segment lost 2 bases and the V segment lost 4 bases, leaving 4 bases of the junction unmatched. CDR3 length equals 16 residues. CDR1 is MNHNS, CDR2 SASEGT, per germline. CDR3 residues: CASSALAGGYTDTQYF. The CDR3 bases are TGTGCCAGCAGTGCCCTAGCGGGAGGGTACACAGATACGCAGTATTTT.

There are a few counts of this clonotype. The CDR3 nucleotides read TGTGCCAGCAGCTCCCCCGGACAGCAGGGCGAGCAGTACTTC. Translation: CASSSPGQQGEQYF. The chain has TRBV13 and TRBJ2-7; D might be TRBD1 (6 bases). The CDR3 contains 14 residues. V lost 4 bases, J lost 6 bases, and 16 bases lay in between. From germline, CDR1 is PRHDT and CDR2 FYEKMQ (reference sequence).

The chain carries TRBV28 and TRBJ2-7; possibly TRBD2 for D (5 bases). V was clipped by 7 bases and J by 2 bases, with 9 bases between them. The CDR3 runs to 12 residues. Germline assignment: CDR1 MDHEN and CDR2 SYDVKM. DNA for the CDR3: TGTGCCAGCACGGCGGAGGCCTACGAGCAGTACTTC. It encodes CASTAEAYEQYF.

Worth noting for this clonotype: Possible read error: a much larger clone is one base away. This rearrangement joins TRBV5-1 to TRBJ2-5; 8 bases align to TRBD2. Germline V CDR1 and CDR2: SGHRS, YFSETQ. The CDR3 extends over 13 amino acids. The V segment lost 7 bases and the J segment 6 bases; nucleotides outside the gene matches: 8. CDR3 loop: CASHDTGGKTQYF. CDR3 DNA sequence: TGCGCCAGCCACGACACGGGAGGGAAGACCCAGTACTTC.

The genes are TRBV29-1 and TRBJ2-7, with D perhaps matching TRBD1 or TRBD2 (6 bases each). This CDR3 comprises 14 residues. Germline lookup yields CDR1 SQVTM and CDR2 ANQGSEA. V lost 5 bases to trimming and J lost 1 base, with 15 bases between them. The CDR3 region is CSVQQGLSSYEQYF. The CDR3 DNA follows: TGCAGCGTTCAACAGGGACTTAGTTCCTACGAGCAGTACTTC.

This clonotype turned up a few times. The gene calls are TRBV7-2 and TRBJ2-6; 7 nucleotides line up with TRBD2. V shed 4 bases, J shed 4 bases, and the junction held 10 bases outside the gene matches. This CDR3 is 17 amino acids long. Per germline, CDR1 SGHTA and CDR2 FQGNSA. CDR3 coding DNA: TGTGCCAGCAGCTCCCTCCTTTTAGCGGGCGGGGCCAACGTCCTGACTTTC. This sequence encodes CASSSLLLAGGANVLTF.

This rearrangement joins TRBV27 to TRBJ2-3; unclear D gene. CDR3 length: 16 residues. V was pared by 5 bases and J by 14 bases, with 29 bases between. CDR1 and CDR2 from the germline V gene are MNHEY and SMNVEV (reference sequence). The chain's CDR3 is CASSPPTSREHRDAYF. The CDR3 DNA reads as TGTGCCAGCAGTCCCCCGACAAGTCGAGAGCACAGAGACGCGTATTTT.

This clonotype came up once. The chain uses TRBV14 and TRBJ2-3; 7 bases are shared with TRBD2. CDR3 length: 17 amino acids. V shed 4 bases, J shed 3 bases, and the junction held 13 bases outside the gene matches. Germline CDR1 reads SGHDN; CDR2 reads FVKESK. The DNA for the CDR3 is TGTGCCAGCAGCCGCCGAATCGGGACTATTAGTACAGATACGCAGTATTTT. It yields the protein CASSRRIGTISTDTQYF.

CDR3 sequence: CSAWGSENRYAYF. In DNA form, the CDR3 reads TGCAGTGCTTGGGGTTCGGAAAACAGATACGCGTATTTT. J is TRBJ2-3 and V is TRBV20-1, with D hard to call. Trimming shortened V by 5 bases and J by 14 bases, and 23 bases separated the two germline ends. CDR3 length: 13 residues. Germline V CDR1 and CDR2: DFQATT, SNEGSKA (reference sequence).

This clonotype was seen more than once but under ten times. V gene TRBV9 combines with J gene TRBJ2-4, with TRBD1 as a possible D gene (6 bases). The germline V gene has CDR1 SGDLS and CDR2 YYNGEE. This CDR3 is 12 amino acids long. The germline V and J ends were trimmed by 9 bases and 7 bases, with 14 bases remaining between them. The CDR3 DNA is TGTGCCACCACAGGGACCGACAACATTCAGTACTTC. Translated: CATTGTDNIQYF.

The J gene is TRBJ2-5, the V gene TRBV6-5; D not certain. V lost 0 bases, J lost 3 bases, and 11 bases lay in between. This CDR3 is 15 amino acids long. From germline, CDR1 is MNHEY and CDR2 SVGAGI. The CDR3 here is CASSYSGGSEETQYF. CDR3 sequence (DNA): TGTGCCAGCAGTTACTCGGGTGGGTCAGAAGAGACCCAGTACTTC.

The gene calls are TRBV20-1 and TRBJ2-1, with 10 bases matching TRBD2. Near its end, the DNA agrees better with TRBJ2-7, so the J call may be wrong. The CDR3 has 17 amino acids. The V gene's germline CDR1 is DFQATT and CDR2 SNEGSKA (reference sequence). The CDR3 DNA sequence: TGCAGTGCTAGGCCCCCACTAGCGGGAAGCTCCTACAATGAGCAGTACTTC. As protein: CSARPPLAGSSYNEQYF.

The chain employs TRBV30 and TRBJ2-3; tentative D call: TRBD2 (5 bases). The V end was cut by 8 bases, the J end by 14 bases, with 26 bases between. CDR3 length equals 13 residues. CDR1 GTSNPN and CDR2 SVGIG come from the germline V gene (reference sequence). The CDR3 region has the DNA TGTGCCCCTCACCCCCGGAGCGGTAGATACGCGTATTTT. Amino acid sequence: CAPHPRSGRYAYF.

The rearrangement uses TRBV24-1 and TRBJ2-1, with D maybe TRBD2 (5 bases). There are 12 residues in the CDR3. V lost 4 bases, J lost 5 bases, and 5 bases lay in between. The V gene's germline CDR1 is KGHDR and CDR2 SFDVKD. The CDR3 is CATSDGNNEQFF. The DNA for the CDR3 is TGTGCCACCAGTGACGGGAACAATGAGCAGTTCTTC.

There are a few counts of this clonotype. The CDR3 loop is CSASDPGGGGSHRYAYF. The CDR3 coding sequence is TGCAGTGCTAGCGACCCGGGGGGTGGCGGGAGTCACAGATACGCGTATTTT. This chain joins TRBV20-1 and TRBJ2-3; 7 positions match TRBD2. The CDR3 covers 17 residues. Germline V gives CDR1 DFQATT, CDR2 SNEGSKA (reference sequence). J lost 14 bases, V lost 3 bases, and 26 bases had no gene match.

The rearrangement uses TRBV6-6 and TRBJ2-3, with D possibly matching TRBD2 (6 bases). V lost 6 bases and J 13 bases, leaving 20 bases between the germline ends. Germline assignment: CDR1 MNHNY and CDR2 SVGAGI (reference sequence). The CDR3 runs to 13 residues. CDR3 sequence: CASRDASARGKYF. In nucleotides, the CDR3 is TGTGCCAGCAGAGACGCTAGCGCCCGCGGGAAGTATTTT.

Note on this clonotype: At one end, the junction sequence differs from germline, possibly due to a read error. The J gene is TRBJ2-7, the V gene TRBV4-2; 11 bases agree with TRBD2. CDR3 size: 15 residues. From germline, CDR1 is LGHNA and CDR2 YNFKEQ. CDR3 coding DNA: TGTGCCAGCAGCCTCGGGACTAGCGGACACTACAAGCAGTACTTC. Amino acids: CASSLGTSGHYKQYF.

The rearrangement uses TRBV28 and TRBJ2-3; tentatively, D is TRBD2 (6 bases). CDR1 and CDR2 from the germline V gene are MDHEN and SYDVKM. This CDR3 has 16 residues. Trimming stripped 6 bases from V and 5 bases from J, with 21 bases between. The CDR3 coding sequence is TGTGCCAGCAGCCCCAGTCGACGGAGGGGAGGAGATACGCAGTATTTT. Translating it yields CASSPSRRRGGDTQYF. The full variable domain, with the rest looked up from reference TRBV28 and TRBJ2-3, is DVKVTQSSRYLVKRTGEKVFLECVQDMDHENMFWYRQDPGLGLRLIYFSYDVKMKEKGDIPEGYSVSREKKERFSLILESASTNQTSMYLCASSPSRRRGGDTQYFGPGTRLTVL.

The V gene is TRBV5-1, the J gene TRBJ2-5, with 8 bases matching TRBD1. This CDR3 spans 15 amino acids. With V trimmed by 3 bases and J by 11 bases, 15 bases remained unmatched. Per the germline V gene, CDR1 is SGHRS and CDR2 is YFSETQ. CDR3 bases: TGCGCCAGCAGCTCCCAGGGGGCAGCGTCGGGTGAGCAGTACTTC. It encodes CASSSQGAASGEQYF.

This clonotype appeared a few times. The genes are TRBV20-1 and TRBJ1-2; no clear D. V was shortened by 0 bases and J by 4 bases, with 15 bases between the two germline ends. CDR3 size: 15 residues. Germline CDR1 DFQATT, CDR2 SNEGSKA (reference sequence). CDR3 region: CSAREGDRAGYGYTF. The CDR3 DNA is TGCAGTGCTAGAGAAGGTGATCGGGCGGGCTATGGCTACACCTTC.

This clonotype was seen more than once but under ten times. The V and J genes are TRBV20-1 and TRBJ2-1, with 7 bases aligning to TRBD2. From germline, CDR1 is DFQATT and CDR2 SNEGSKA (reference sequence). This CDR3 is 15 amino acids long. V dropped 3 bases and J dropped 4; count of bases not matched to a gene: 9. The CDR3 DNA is TGCAGTGCTAGTCCGACTAGCAAGGCTTACAATGAGCAGTTCTTC. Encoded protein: CSASPTSKAYNEQFF.

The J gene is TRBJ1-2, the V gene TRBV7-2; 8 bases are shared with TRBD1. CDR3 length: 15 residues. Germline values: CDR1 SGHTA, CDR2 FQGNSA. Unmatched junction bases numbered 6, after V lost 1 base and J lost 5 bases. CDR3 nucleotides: TGTGCCAGCAGCTTAGTGGCAGGGGGCGATTATGGCTACACCTTC. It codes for CASSLVAGGDYGYTF.

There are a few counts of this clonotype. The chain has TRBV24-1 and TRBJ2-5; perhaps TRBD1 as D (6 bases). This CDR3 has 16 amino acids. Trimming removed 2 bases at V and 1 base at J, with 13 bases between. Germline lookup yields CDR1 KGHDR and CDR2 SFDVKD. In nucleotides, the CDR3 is TGTGCCACCAGTGATTATGACAGGAACTTCCAAGAGACCCAGTACTTC. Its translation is CATSDYDRNFQETQYF.

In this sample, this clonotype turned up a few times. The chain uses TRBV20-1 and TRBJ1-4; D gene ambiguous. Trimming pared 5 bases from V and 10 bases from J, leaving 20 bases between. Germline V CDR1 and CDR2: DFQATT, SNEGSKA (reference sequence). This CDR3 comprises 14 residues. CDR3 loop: CSAREDGLVGKLFF. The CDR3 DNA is TGCAGTGCTCGTGAGGACGGTCTAGTCGGAAAACTGTTTTTT.